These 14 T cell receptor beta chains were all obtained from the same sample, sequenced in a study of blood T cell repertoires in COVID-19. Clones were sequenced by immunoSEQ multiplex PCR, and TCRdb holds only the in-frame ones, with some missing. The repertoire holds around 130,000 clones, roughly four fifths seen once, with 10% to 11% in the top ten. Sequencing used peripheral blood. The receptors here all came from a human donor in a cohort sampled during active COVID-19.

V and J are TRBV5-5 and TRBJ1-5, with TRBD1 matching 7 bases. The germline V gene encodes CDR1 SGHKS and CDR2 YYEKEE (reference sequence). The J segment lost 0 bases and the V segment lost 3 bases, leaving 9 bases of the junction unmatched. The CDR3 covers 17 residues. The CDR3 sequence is CASSSRTGDHSNQPQHF. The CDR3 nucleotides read TGTGCCAGCAGCTCCCGGACAGGAGACCATAGCAATCAGCCCCAGCATTTT.

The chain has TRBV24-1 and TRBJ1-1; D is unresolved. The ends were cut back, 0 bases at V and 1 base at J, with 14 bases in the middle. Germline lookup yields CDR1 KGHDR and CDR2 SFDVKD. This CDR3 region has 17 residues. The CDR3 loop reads CATSDLTRPGGNTEAFF. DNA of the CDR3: TGTGCCACCAGTGATTTGACGAGGCCGGGAGGGAACACTGAAGCTTTCTTT.

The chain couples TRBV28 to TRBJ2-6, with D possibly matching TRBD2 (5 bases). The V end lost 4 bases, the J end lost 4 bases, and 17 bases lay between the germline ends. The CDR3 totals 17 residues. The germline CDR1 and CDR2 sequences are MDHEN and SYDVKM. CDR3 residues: CASSSGEGTRGANVLTF. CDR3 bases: TGTGCCAGCAGTTCCGGAGAGGGCACTAGAGGGGCCAACGTCCTGACTTTC.

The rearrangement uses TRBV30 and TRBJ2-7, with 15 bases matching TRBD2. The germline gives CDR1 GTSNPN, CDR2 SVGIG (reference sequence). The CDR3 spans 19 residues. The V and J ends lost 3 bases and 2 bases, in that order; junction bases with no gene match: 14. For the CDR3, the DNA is TGTGCCTGGAGCACGGACGCAGGGACTAGCGGGGGGACGCCCTACGAGCAGTACTTC. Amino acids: CAWSTDAGTSGGTPYEQYF.

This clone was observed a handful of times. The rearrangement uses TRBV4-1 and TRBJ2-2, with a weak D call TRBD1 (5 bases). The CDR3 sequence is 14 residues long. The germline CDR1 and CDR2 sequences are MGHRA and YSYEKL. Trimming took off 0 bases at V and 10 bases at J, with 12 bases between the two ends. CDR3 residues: CASSQDWGPEELFF. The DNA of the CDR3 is TGCGCCAGCAGCCAAGATTGGGGCCCGGAGGAGCTGTTTTTT.

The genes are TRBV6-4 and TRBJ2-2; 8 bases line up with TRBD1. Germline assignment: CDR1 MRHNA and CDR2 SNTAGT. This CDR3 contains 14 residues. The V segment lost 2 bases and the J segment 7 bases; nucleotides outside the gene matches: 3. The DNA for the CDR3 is TGTGCCAGCAGTGACCGGACAGGGAACGGGGAGCTGTTTTTT. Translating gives CASSDRTGNGELFF.

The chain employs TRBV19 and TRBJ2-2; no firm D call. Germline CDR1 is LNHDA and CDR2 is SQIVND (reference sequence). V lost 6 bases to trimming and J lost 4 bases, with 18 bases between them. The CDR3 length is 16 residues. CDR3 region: CASRRHLGFGTGELFF. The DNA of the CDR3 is TGTGCCAGTAGACGACACCTCGGATTCGGCACCGGGGAGCTGTTTTTT.

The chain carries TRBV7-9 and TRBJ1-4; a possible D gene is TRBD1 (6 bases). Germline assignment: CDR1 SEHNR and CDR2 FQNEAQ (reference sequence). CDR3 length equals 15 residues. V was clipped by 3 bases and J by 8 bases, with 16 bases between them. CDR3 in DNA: TGTGCCAGCAGCTTCGTTCGGGGGGCCGAAGAAAAACTGTTTTTT. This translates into CASSFVRGAEEKLFF.

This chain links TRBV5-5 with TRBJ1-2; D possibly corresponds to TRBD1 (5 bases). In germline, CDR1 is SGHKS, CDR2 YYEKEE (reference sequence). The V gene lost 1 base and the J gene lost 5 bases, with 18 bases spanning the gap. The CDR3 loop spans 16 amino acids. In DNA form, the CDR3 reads TGTGCCAGCAGCTTGTTTCCCCAGGGTGAGGCGTATGGCTACACCTTC. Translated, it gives CASSLFPQGEAYGYTF. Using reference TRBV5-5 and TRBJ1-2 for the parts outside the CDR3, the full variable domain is DAGVTQSPTHLIKTRGQQVTLRCSPISGHKSVSWYQQVLGQGPQFIFQYYEKEERGRGNFPDRFSARQFPNYSSELNVNALLLGDSALYLCASSLFPQGEAYGYTFGSGTRLTVV.

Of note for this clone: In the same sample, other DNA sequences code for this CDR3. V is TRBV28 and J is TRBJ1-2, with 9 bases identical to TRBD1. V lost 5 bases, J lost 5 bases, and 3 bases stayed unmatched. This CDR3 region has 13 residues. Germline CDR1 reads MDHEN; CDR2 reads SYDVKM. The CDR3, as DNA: TGTGCCAGCAGTCCAGGACAGGGGTATGGCTACACCTTC. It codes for CASSPGQGYGYTF.

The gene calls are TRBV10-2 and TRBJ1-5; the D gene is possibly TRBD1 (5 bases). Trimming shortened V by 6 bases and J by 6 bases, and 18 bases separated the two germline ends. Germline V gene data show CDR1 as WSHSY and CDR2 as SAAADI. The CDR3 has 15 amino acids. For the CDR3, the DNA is TGCGCCAGCAGAGGGCGGGGGGGAAGCGGTCAGCCCCAGCATTTT. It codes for CASRGRGGSGQPQHF.

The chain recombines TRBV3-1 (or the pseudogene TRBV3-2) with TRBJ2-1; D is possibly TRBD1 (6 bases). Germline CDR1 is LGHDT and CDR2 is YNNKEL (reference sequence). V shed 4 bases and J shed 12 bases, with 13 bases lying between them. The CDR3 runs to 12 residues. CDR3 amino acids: CASSLQGRPQFF. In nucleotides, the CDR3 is TGTGCCAGCAGCCTACAGGGACGGCCGCAGTTCTTC.

The CDR3 sequence: CASILAGRTDTQYF. The CDR3 DNA follows: TGTGCCAGCATCCTAGCGGGGCGCACAGATACGCAGTATTTT. The chain employs TRBV2 and TRBJ2-3, with 9 bases aligning to TRBD2. This CDR3 contains 14 residues. CDR1 and CDR2 (germline): SNHLY, FYNNEI. V was pared by 7 bases and J by 1 base, with 3 bases of the junction left unmatched.

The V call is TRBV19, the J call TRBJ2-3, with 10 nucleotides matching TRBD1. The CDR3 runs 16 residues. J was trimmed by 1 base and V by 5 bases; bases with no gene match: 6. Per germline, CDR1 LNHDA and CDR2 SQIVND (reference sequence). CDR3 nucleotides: TGTGCCAGTAGTGGCCGGGACAGGGGCCGCACAGATACGCAGTATTTT. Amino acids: CASSGRDRGRTDTQYF.